A selection of T cell receptor beta chains follows, all from one sample in a study of metastatic and nonmetastatic thyroid tumors. MiXCR reprocessed the PCR reads for TCRdb. The data hold about 6,500 clones, with under 20% observed a single time. Input material: adjacent normal tissue. These receptors were taken from a male donor with papillary thyroid cancer or a benign thyroid nodule (not recorded which). Some clones in this sample may be carry-over from other donors' samples. Both conserved end residues are part of each CDR3. The D gene is left open where the match is weak. The size field is filled for only some rows; it gives once, few, many or a size class.

j_call: TRBJ1-1
clone_size: -
d_call: -
v_call: TRBV11-2
cdr3_nt: TGTGCCAGCTCGCGGGGGCCCCAGAACACTGAAGCTTTCTTT
cdr3_aa: CASSRGPQNTEAFF

j_call: TRBJ1-1
clone_size: medium-sized
d_call: -
v_call: TRBV12-3/TRBV12-4
cdr3_nt: TGTGCCAGCAGTCTCAAACAGGCCCAAGCTTTCTTT
cdr3_aa: CASSLKQAQAFF

j_call: TRBJ2-7
clone_size: many
d_call: -
v_call: TRBV6-1
cdr3_nt: TGTGCCAGCACGAACAGAGACTACGAGCAGTACTTC
cdr3_aa: CASTNRDYEQYF

j_call: TRBJ1-1
clone_size: -
d_call: -
v_call: TRBV11-2
cdr3_nt: TGTGCCAGCAGCTTATTGTCAGGCTCAGTGAACACTGAAGCTTTCTTT
cdr3_aa: CASSLLSGSVNTEAFF

j_call: TRBJ2-7
clone_size: -
d_call: TRBD1
v_call: TRBV28
cdr3_nt: TGTGCCAGCAGTTTAGTCGGGACAGTATACGAGCAGTACTTC
cdr3_aa: CASSLVGTVYEQYF

j_call: TRBJ1-2
clone_size: many
d_call: -
v_call: TRBV6-1
cdr3_nt: TGTGCCAGCAGTTCCGGGACGGACTATGGCTACACCTTC
cdr3_aa: CASSSGTDYGYTF

j_call: TRBJ2-2
clone_size: few
d_call: -
v_call: TRBV6-1
cdr3_nt: TGTGCCACGCTTTGGCAGAGGAACACCGGGGAGCTGTTTTTT
cdr3_aa: CATLWQRNTGELFF

j_call: TRBJ2-3
clone_size: -
d_call: -
v_call: TRBV5-1
cdr3_nt: TGCGCCAGCAGCTTGGAACCTCCTAGGAGTCGAGGAGCAGATACGCAGTATTTT
cdr3_aa: CASSLEPPRSRGADTQYF

j_call: TRBJ1-5
clone_size: few
d_call: -
v_call: TRBV2
cdr3_nt: TGTGCCAGCAGAGAGGTAGCTCACGATCAGCCCCAGCATTTT
cdr3_aa: CASREVAHDQPQHF

j_call: TRBJ1-5
clone_size: few
d_call: TRBD1
v_call: TRBV7-8
cdr3_nt: TGTGCCAGCAGCCCTAATACAGGGGGTGGTGGCAATCAGCCCCAGCATTTT
cdr3_aa: CASSPNTGGGGNQPQHF

j_call: TRBJ1-2
clone_size: medium-sized
d_call: TRBD1
v_call: TRBV6-1
cdr3_nt: TGTGCCGCCTCCGGGACAGGGGGTTATGGCTACACCTTC
cdr3_aa: CAASGTGGYGYTF

j_call: TRBJ1-4
clone_size: -
d_call: -
v_call: TRBV6-1
cdr3_nt: TGTGCCAGCAGTGAAATGGGGGGGCGCGGTGAAAAACTGTTTTTT
cdr3_aa: CASSEMGGRGEKLFF

j_call: TRBJ1-1
clone_size: medium-sized
d_call: -
v_call: TRBV5-8
cdr3_nt: TGTGCCAGCAGCAGAGGGGATGCTTTCTTT
cdr3_aa: CASSRGDAFF

j_call: TRBJ1-2
clone_size: -
d_call: TRBD1
v_call: TRBV28
cdr3_nt: TGTGCCAGCAGTTACAGGGGGCAATACTATGGCTACACCTTC
cdr3_aa: CASSYRGQYYGYTF

j_call: TRBJ1-2
clone_size: once
d_call: -
v_call: TRBV7-8
cdr3_nt: TGTGCCAGCAGCCCAAGGAGGGGGGCAATTAGCTATGGCTACACCTTC
cdr3_aa: CASSPRRGAISYGYTF

j_call: TRBJ1-1
clone_size: -
d_call: -
v_call: TRBV7-3
cdr3_nt: TGTGCCAGCAGCGCGAATGGGAACACTGAAGCTTTCTTT
cdr3_aa: CASSANGNTEAFF

j_call: TRBJ2-7
clone_size: -
d_call: -
v_call: TRBV13
cdr3_nt: TGTGCCAGCAGCTTAGGGCGGACAAGTCAGTCCTACGAGCAGTACTTC
cdr3_aa: CASSLGRTSQSYEQYF

j_call: TRBJ2-3
clone_size: -
d_call: -
v_call: TRBV20-1
cdr3_nt: TGCAGTGCTGCTGGGGGCTCGATCAGGACAGATACGCAGTATTTT
cdr3_aa: CSAAGGSIRTDTQYF

j_call: TRBJ1-2
clone_size: few
d_call: -
v_call: TRBV3-1
cdr3_nt: TGTGCCAGCAGCCTCCAACAGGGTTTTCAGTATGGCTACACCTTC
cdr3_aa: CASSLQQGFQYGYTF

j_call: TRBJ1-4
clone_size: -
d_call: -
v_call: TRBV28
cdr3_nt: TGTGCCAGCAGTTTATATGGGGGTACCAATGAAAAACTGTTTTTT
cdr3_aa: CASSLYGGTNEKLFF

j_call: TRBJ1-5
clone_size: few
d_call: TRBD1
v_call: TRBV10-2
cdr3_nt: TGCGCCAGCAGTAGGGCAGGGGGCGCGGGTCAGCCCCAGCATTTT
cdr3_aa: CASSRAGGAGQPQHF

j_call: TRBJ1-1
clone_size: few
d_call: -
v_call: TRBV27
cdr3_nt: TGTGCCAGCAGTTTCACCCTGGGGGGGTACACTGAAGCTTTCTTT
cdr3_aa: CASSFTLGGYTEAFF